This passage covers 20 T cell receptor beta chains from one sample sequenced in a study of T-cell reconstitution after alpha-beta-depleted transplantation in children. Construction of the TCRbeta library involved unique molecular identifiers. TCRdb re-called the PCR reads with MiXCR, one entry per CDR3 protein. This table has some 450,000 distinct CDR3 sequences, 43% appearing once. The sequences come from PBMCs, collected before TCRalphabeta/CD19-depleted stem cell transplant. Receptors were obtained from a girl aged 2 to 10 with aplastic anemia, due to receive a stem cell transplant.

This clonotype was recorded many times. CDR3 DNA sequence: TGTGCCAGCAGCAGACCTAAGAGTGGACAGGGCCGATTCACAGATACGCAGTATTTT. It translates to CASSRPKSGQGRFTDTQYF. The genes are TRBV6-1 and TRBJ2-3; 8 positions match TRBD1. The trim removed 6 bases at V and 2 bases at J, leaving 19 bases unmatched. Germline V gene lookup returns CDR1 MNHNS and CDR2 SASEGT. The CDR3 has 19 residues.

The rearrangement joins TRBV7-8 to TRBJ1-5; TRBD1 matches 7 bases. The germline gives CDR1 SGHVS, CDR2 FQNEAQ. This CDR3 has 15 amino acids. V lost 5 bases to trimming and J lost 0 bases; unmatched junction nucleotides: 4. The CDR3, as DNA: TGTGCCAGCAGCCTCGACAGGGTTAGCAATCAGCCCCAGCATTTT. This translates into CASSLDRVSNQPQHF.

This clonotype appeared a few times. The chain links TRBV14 to TRBJ2-7, with 8 bases lining up with TRBD1. This CDR3 comprises 15 residues. Germline-derived CDR1 and CDR2 are SGHDN and FVKESK. V shed 0 bases and J 6 bases; nucleotides not matched to a gene: 7. CDR3 in amino acids: CASSQEGDRGREQYF. Here the CDR3 DNA reads TGTGCCAGCAGCCAAGAAGGAGACAGGGGCCGCGAGCAGTACTTC. Complete variable domain (other parts from reference TRBV14 and TRBJ2-7): EAGVTQFPSHSVIEKGQTVTLRCDPISGHDNLYWYRRVMGKEIKFLLHFVKESKQDESGMPNNRFLAERTGGTYSTLKVQPAELEDSGVYFCASSQEGDRGREQYFGPGTRLTVT.

This clonotype was detected only a few times. This chain joins TRBV5-1 and TRBJ2-2; D might be TRBD2 (6 bases). CDR3 size: 15 residues. The V and J ends lost 4 bases and 4 bases respectively, with 14 bases between them. The germline V gene has CDR1 SGHRS and CDR2 YFSETQ. CDR3 region: CASSINAGSTGELFF. The CDR3 DNA sequence: TGCGCCAGCAGCATAAACGCCGGGAGCACCGGGGAGCTGTTTTTT.

This rearrangement joins TRBV20-1 to TRBJ2-5; the D gene is possibly TRBD2 (7 bases). Germline CDR1 DFQATT, CDR2 SNEGSKA (reference sequence). The CDR3 spans 17 residues. V gave up 3 bases and J gave up 1 base, with 21 bases separating them. CDR3 residues: CSASKVGGPPFQETQYF. CDR3 sequence (DNA): TGCAGTGCTAGTAAGGTGGGGGGGCCGCCTTTCCAAGAGACCCAGTACTTC.

This rearrangement joins TRBV28 to TRBJ1-1; D remains unclear. Trimming removed 3 bases at V and 0 bases at J, with 8 bases between. The CDR3 sequence is 14 residues long. Per germline, CDR1 MDHEN and CDR2 SYDVKM. The CDR3 nucleotides read TGTGCCAGCAGTTTTGGCACCATGAACACTGAAGCTTTCTTT. Translated, it gives CASSFGTMNTEAFF.

This clonotype came up a few times. This chain links TRBV3-1 with TRBJ2-5; TRBD2 might be the D (5 bases). Deletions cut 1 base from V and 3 bases from J, with 9 bases between. The CDR3 is made up of 14 amino acids. Germline V gives CDR1 LGHDT, CDR2 YNNKEL (reference sequence). The CDR3 DNA reads as TGTGCCAGCAGCCAAGCCGGGATAGAAGAGACCCAGTACTTC. This gives the protein CASSQAGIEETQYF.

This sequence joins TRBV20-1 and TRBJ2-7; D could derive from TRBD1 or TRBD2 (5 bases each). This CDR3 has 13 residues. Trimming cost V 1 base and J 2 bases, with 9 bases left between them. Germline V gene lookup returns CDR1 DFQATT and CDR2 SNEGSKA (reference sequence). The CDR3 DNA follows: TGCAGTGCTAGAGCTGGGGACCCCTACGAGCAGTACTTC. It translates to CSARAGDPYEQYF.

The CDR3 is CASSPLGYEQYF. In DNA, the CDR3 is TGTGCCAGCAGTCCTTTAGGCTACGAGCAGTACTTC. The chain employs TRBV28 and TRBJ2-7; D is undetermined. Germline V lookup: CDR1 MDHEN, CDR2 SYDVKM. The CDR3 totals 12 residues. The V and J ends lost 5 bases and 3 bases respectively, with 8 bases between them.

The chain joins TRBV20-1 to TRBJ2-5; tentative D call: TRBD1 (6 bases). This CDR3 has 12 amino acids. Trimming removed 6 bases from V and 7 bases from J, with 15 bases in between. The germline CDR1 and CDR2 sequences are DFQATT and SNEGSKA (reference sequence). The CDR3 DNA reads as TGCAGTGCCGTACAGGGCGGCGGGACCCAGTACTTC. This sequence encodes CSAVQGGGTQYF.

This sequence joins TRBV12-3 or TRBV12-4 and TRBJ2-7; 10 bases agree with TRBD1. The CDR3 is made up of 13 amino acids. J gave up 6 bases and V 6 bases, and 5 bases lay outside the gene matches. CDR3 DNA sequence: TGTGCCAGCAGGCCCCGGGACAGGGGCGAGCAGTACTTC. It is translated as CASRPRDRGEQYF.

The J gene is TRBJ2-3, the V gene TRBV4-2, with a weak D call TRBD2 (5 bases). The CDR3 is 15 residues long. V shed 1 base and J shed 5 bases, with 13 bases lying between them. Germline CDR1 reads LGHNA; CDR2 reads YNFKEQ. The CDR3 loop is CASSQVESGIDTQYF. CDR3 bases: TGTGCCAGCAGCCAAGTGGAGTCGGGGATAGATACGCAGTATTTT.

The chain uses TRBV27 and TRBJ2-7; unclear D gene. Per germline, CDR1 MNHEY and CDR2 SMNVEV (reference sequence). The CDR3 extends over 15 amino acids. V was trimmed by 2 bases and J by 5 bases, leaving 16 bases between them. CDR3 in amino acids: CASSLRLLGSDEQYF. For the CDR3, the DNA is TGTGCCAGCAGTTTAAGACTGTTGGGTTCCGACGAGCAGTACTTC.

This clonotype was seen at least ten times. Mismatch with germline at one junction end may stem from a read error. The rearrangement uses TRBV7-7 and TRBJ2-1, with 8 nucleotides matching TRBD2. CDR1 and CDR2 (germline): SSHAT, FNYEAQ (reference sequence). This CDR3 contains 15 residues. The CDR3 loop is CASSLDTGRANEQFF. CDR3 sequence (DNA): TGTGCTAGCAGCTTAGATACCGGGAGGGCCAATGAGCAGTTCTTC.

V and J are TRBV28 and TRBJ2-1; TRBD2 matches at 16 bases. V dropped 6 bases and J dropped 2; count of bases not matched to a gene: 10. There are 19 residues in the CDR3. Germline V CDR1 and CDR2: MDHEN, SYDVKM. In DNA form, the CDR3 reads TGTGCCAGCAGCGGACCGGGACTAGCGGGGGGGCCTCCCTACAATGAGCAGTTCTTC. It translates to CASSGPGLAGGPPYNEQFF.

The V gene is TRBV6-5, the J gene TRBJ1-1; TRBD1 is a possible D gene (6 bases). The germline gives CDR1 MNHEY, CDR2 SVGAGI. The V and J ends lost 0 bases and 4 bases respectively, with 18 bases between them. This CDR3 contains 17 residues. CDR3 DNA: TGTGCCAGCAGTTACTCGATAGGGGGGGGCGAGGGCACTGAAGCTTTCTTT. Protein product: CASSYSIGGGEGTEAFF.

The J gene is TRBJ1-2, the V gene TRBV15; D unclear. The CDR3 runs to 15 residues. Germline V gene sequence: CDR1 LNHNV, CDR2 YYDKDF (reference sequence). V gave up 3 bases and J gave up 4 bases, with 15 bases separating them. CDR3 amino acids: CATSSRRALTYGYTF. In DNA, the CDR3 is TGTGCCACCAGCAGTCGCCGGGCTTTAACCTATGGCTACACCTTC.

CDR3 in amino acids: CASSRDRDDGYTF. CDR3 DNA sequence: TGTGCCAGCAGTCGGGACAGGGATGATGGCTACACCTTC. This rearrangement joins TRBV6-6 to TRBJ1-2; TRBD1 matches at 9 bases. Trimming took 5 bases from V and 6 from J; bases not matched to a gene: 4. Germline loops: CDR1 MNHNY, CDR2 SVGAGI (reference sequence). This CDR3 has 13 amino acids.

The J gene is TRBJ2-3, the V gene TRBV29-1, with a possible D match to TRBD1 (6 bases). The germline V gene has CDR1 SQVTM and CDR2 ANQGSEA. CDR3 length equals 12 residues. Trimming removed 4 bases at V and 4 bases at J, with 9 bases between. The CDR3 coding sequence is TGCAGCGTTGGGACAGTCCCAGATACGCAGTATTTT. Translation: CSVGTVPDTQYF.

The chain carries TRBV5-6 and TRBJ2-7; no reliable D call. This CDR3 has 14 residues. The germline CDR1 and CDR2 sequences are SGHDT and YYEEEE. V shed 0 bases and J shed 4 bases, with 11 bases lying between them. The CDR3 bases are TGTGCCAGCAGCTTGGCTTCGCGGAGTTACGAGCAGTACTTC. It specifies CASSLASRSYEQYF.